Listed below are T cell receptor beta chains from one sample, sequenced in a study of blood T cell repertoires in COVID-19. Produced via immunoSEQ multiplex PCR; TCRdb's table is partial and in-frame only. The data hold over 200,000 clones, with approximately 86% observed a single time. Source material: peripheral blood. The receptors were sampled from a woman in her thirties who had recovered from COVID-19. CDR3s include the opening cysteine and the closing phenylalanine or tryptophan. D genes are given only for firm matches. Clone size, where shown, is once, few, many, or a class for clones that have expanded.

cdr3_aa,cdr3_nt,j_call,v_call,d_call,clone_size
CATSRDRQYEQYF,TGTGCCACCAGCAGAGATCGACAATACGAGCAGTACTTC,TRBJ2-7,TRBV15,.,.
CANPPQANGTVPSGNQPQHF,TGTGCCAACCCACCCCAAGCGAACGGGACAGTTCCCAGCGGGAATCAGCCCCAGCATTTT,TRBJ1-5,TRBV11-3,TRBD1,.
CATSRDRGRGPPEAFF,TGTGCCACCAGCAGAGACCGAGGCAGGGGACCCCCTGAAGCTTTCTTT,TRBJ1-1,TRBV15,.,.
CASSLFGQNTGELFF,TGTGCCAGCAGCTTGTTTGGGCAGAACACCGGGGAGCTGTTTTTT,TRBJ2-2,TRBV5-6,.,few
CASSLRRPSGGPYNEQFF,TGTGCCAGCAGCTTACGTCGCCCTAGCGGGGGCCCCTACAATGAGCAGTTCTTC,TRBJ2-1,TRBV7-6,TRBD2,once
CASSLGDLGHNEQFF,TGTGCCAGCAGCTTAGGGGATTTAGGGCACAATGAGCAGTTCTTC,TRBJ2-1,TRBV5-4,.,.
CASSLGAAGTGELFF,TGCGCCAGCAGCTTAGGCGCAGCAGGCACCGGGGAGCTGTTTTTT,TRBJ2-2,TRBV5-1,.,.
CASSLLPGQGPLPYEQYF,TGTGCCAGCAGCTTACTTCCGGGACAGGGGCCCCTCCCCTACGAGCAGTACTTC,TRBJ2-7,TRBV7-2,TRBD1,.
CASSQDHHQLPERYF,TGTGCCAGCAGCCAAGATCATCATCAGCTCCCCGAGCGATACTTC,TRBJ2-7,TRBV4-2,.,.
CASSQDQGYQPQHF,TGCGCCAGCAGCCAAGATCAGGGTTATCAGCCCCAGCATTTT,TRBJ1-5,TRBV4-1,.,.
CASPGQGGNTIYF,TGTGCCAGTCCAGGACAGGGCGGAAACACCATATATTTT,TRBJ1-3,TRBV6-5,TRBD1,.
CASSQEPPTGVVMTLHF,TGCGCCAGCAGCCAAGAACCTCCGACAGGTGTCGTAATGACCCTCCACTTT,TRBJ1-6,TRBV4-1,.,.
CAISDPTGLSYEQYF,TGTGCCATCAGTGATCCCACAGGGCTGTCCTACGAGCAGTACTTC,TRBJ2-7,TRBV10-3,.,.
CASSGQTGASPQHF,TGTGCCAGCAGTGGTCAAACAGGGGCGAGTCCCCAGCATTTT,TRBJ1-5,TRBV2,TRBD1,.
CASSLGGQKGTEAFF,TGTGCCAGCAGCTTAGGGGGGCAAAAAGGGACTGAAGCTTTCTTT,TRBJ1-1,TRBV7-2,.,.
CASSINRDSSYEQYF,TGTGCCAGCAGTATAAACCGGGACAGTTCCTACGAGCAGTACTTC,TRBJ2-7,TRBV6-5,TRBD1,.
CAGGADQPQHF,TGCGCGGGAGGTGCCGATCAGCCCCAGCATTTT,TRBJ1-5,TRBV19,.,.
CASTLGGTNLNYGYTF,TGTGCCAGTACCCTAGGAGGGACCAACCTCAACTATGGCTACACCTTC,TRBJ1-2,TRBV19,.,.
CASSAVPRGTGELFF,TGTGCCAGCAGTGCGGTGCCCCGAGGCACCGGGGAGCTGTTTTTT,TRBJ2-2,TRBV7-2,.,.
CASSRPTGAGKAFF,TGTGCCAGCAGCAGACCAACAGGGGCGGGGAAAGCTTTCTTT,TRBJ1-1,TRBV21-1,.,.
CASTGRVTGANVLTF,TGTGCCAGCACGGGCAGGGTTACTGGGGCCAACGTCCTGACTTTC,TRBJ2-6,TRBV5-4,.,.
CASSSVGVGYTF,TGTGCCAGCAGTTCAGTAGGGGTAGGCTACACCTTC,TRBJ1-2,TRBV27,.,.
CASSPSRLAGEQYF,TGTGCCAGCAGCCCTTCACGACTAGCGGGCGAGCAGTACTTC,TRBJ2-7,TRBV7-7,TRBD2,.
CASSSQGADTQYF,TGTGCCAGCAGCTCCCAGGGGGCAGATACGCAGTATTTT,TRBJ2-3,TRBV7-2,TRBD1,.
CASSLGSGANNEQFF,TGCGCCAGCAGCTTGGGTAGCGGGGCAAACAATGAGCAGTTCTTC,TRBJ2-1,TRBV5-1,TRBD2,.
CASSFSGGLTTGELFF,TGTGCCAGCAGCTTTAGCGGGGGGCTCACCACCGGGGAGCTGTTTTTT,TRBJ2-2,TRBV5-5,TRBD2,.
CASRRDRVGPGELFF,TGTGCCAGCAGGCGGGACAGGGTAGGTCCCGGGGAGCTGTTTTTT,TRBJ2-2,TRBV28,TRBD1,once
CASRSDSMNTEAFF,TGTGCCAGCAGATCGGACAGCATGAACACTGAAGCTTTCTTT,TRBJ1-1,TRBV6-4,.,.
CASRKGGIRNQPQHF,TGTGCCAGCAGAAAAGGGGGAATTCGCAATCAGCCCCAGCATTTT,TRBJ1-5,TRBV6-5,.,.
CASSGGARDTQYF,TGTGCCAGCTCTGGGGGGGCGCGGGATACGCAGTATTTT,TRBJ2-3,TRBV12-3/TRBV12-4,.,.
CASSLRDRGGTEAFF,TGTGCCAGCAGCCTACGGGACAGGGGAGGGACTGAAGCTTTCTTT,TRBJ1-1,TRBV11-2,TRBD1,.
CASSLDREGEAFF,TGTGCCAGCAGCCTGGACAGGGAGGGTGAAGCTTTCTTT,TRBJ1-1,TRBV2,TRBD1,few
CAFSRGETQYF,TGTGCCTTCTCCAGGGGAGAGACCCAGTACTTC,TRBJ2-5,TRBV30,.,.
CASSLEGQQKMYQETQYF,TGCGCCAGCAGCTTGGAGGGGCAGCAGAAAATGTACCAAGAGACCCAGTACTTC,TRBJ2-5,TRBV5-1,.,.
CASSTPGVAGDVYEQFF,TGTGCCAGTAGTACCCCCGGCGTAGCGGGGGATGTGTACGAGCAGTTCTTC,TRBJ2-1,TRBV19,TRBD2,.
CASRVTADSGNTIYF,TGTGCCAGCAGAGTAACAGCAGACTCTGGAAACACCATATATTTT,TRBJ1-3,TRBV27,.,.
CASSDRPRAYEQYF,TGTGCCAGCAGTGATCGGCCGAGGGCCTACGAGCAGTACTTC,TRBJ2-7,TRBV2,.,once
CASRGQYQETQYF,TGCGCCAGCAGAGGACAGTACCAAGAGACCCAGTACTTC,TRBJ2-5,TRBV10-2,.,few
CASSPSGAQETQYF,TGTGCCAGCAGCCCTAGCGGGGCCCAAGAGACCCAGTACTTC,TRBJ2-5,TRBV7-2,TRBD2,once
CASSVVSGQVINTQYF,TGTGCCAGCAGCGTAGTGTCCGGACAAGTGATCAATACGCAGTATTTT,TRBJ2-3,TRBV9,.,.
CASSAEQASYEQYF,TGTGCCAGCAGTGCGGAACAGGCCTCCTACGAGCAGTACTTC,TRBJ2-7,TRBV2,.,.
CASSLGTGYGQPQHF,TGCGCCAGCAGCTTGGGGACAGGGTATGGTCAGCCCCAGCATTTT,TRBJ1-5,TRBV5-1,TRBD1,.
CASSTQTGSNTGELFF,TGTGCCAGCAGCACCCAGACAGGGAGCAACACCGGGGAGCTGTTTTTT,TRBJ2-2,TRBV9,TRBD1,.
CASSGGTGLYNEQFF,TGTGCCAGTAGTGGGGGGACAGGACTCTACAATGAGCAGTTCTTC,TRBJ2-1,TRBV19,TRBD1,.